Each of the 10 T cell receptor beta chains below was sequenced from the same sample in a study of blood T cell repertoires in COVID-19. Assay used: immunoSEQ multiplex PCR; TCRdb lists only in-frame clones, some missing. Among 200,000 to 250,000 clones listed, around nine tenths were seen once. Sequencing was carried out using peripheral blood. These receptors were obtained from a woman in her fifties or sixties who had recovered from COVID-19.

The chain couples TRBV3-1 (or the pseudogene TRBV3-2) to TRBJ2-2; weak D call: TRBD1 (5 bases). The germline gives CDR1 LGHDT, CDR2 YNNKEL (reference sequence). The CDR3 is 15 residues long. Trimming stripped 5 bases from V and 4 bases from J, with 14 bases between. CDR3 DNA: TGTGCCAGCAGCATCAGGGATAAAGGCACCGGGGAGCTGTTTTTT. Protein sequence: CASSIRDKGTGELFF.

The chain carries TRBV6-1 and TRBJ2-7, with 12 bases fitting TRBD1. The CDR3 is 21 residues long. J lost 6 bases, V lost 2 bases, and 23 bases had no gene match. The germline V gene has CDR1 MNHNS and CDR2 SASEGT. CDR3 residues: CASSETYPFPSGTGGRREQYF. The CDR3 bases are TGTGCCAGCAGTGAAACCTACCCTTTTCCGTCCGGGACAGGGGGCCGGCGCGAGCAGTACTTC.

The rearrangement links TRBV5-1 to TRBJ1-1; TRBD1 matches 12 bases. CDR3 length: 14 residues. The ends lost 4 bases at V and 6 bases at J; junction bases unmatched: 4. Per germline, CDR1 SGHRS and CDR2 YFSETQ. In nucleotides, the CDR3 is TGCGCCAGCAGCCCGGGACAGGGGGCGGCTGAAGCTTTCTTT. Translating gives CASSPGQGAAEAFF.

The CDR3 bases are TGTGCCAGCAGTGTGACTAGCGGGGGGGCGACCCAGTACTTC. The encoded protein is CASSVTSGGATQYF. The rearrangement joins TRBV2 to TRBJ2-5, with 14 bases matching TRBD2. Losses at the gene ends were 4 bases for V and 7 bases for J; bases not matched to a gene: 2. Germline V lookup: CDR1 SNHLY, CDR2 FYNNEI. This CDR3 spans 14 amino acids.

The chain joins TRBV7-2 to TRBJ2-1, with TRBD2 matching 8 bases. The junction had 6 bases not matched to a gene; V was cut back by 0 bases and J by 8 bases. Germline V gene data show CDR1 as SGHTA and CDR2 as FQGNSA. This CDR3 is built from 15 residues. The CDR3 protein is CASSLAEVAGHEQFF. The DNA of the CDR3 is TGTGCCAGCAGCTTAGCGGAGGTAGCGGGGCATGAGCAGTTCTTC.

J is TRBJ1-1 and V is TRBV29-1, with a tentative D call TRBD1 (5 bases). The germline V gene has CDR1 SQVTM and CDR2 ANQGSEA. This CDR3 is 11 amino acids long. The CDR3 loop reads CTGTQDTEAFF. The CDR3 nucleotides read TGCACCGGGACTCAGGACACTGAAGCTTTCTTT.

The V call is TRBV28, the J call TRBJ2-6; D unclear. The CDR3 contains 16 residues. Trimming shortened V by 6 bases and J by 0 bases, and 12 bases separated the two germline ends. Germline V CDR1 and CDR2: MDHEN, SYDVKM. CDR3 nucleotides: TGTGCCAGCAGCCCCAAAAGGAGCTCTGGGGCCAACGTCCTGACTTTC. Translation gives CASSPKRSSGANVLTF.

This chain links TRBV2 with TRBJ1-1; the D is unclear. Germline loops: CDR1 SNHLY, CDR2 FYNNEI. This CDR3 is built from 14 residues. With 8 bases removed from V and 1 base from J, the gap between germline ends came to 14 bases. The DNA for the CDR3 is TGTGCCAGCCTATATTCCCCGGGGAACACTGAAGCTTTCTTT. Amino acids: CASLYSPGNTEAFF.

CDR3 residues: CASSVTGFRDEQYF. Written as DNA, the CDR3 is TGTGCCAGCAGCGTGACAGGGTTCAGGGACGAGCAGTACTTC. This chain uses TRBV9 with TRBJ2-7, with 7 bases fitting TRBD1. Germline trimming cut 2 bases from V and 5 bases from J; bases unmatched to any gene: 7. The CDR3 consists of 14 residues. CDR1 and CDR2 (germline): SGDLS, YYNGEE.

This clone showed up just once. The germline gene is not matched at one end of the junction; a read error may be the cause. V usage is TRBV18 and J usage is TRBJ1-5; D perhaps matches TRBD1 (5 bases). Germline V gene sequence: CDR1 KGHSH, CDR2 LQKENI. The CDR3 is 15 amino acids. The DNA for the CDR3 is TGTGCCAGCTCACCATCCGGGGGTAGCAATCAGCCTCAGCATTTT. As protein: CASSPSGGSNQPQHF. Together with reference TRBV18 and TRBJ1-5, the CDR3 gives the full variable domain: NAGVMQNPRHLVRRRGQEARLRCSPMKGHSHVYWYRQLPEEGLKFMVYLQKENIIDESGMPKERFSAEFPKEGPSILRIQQVVRGDSAAYFCASSPSGGSNQPQHFGDGTRLSIL.